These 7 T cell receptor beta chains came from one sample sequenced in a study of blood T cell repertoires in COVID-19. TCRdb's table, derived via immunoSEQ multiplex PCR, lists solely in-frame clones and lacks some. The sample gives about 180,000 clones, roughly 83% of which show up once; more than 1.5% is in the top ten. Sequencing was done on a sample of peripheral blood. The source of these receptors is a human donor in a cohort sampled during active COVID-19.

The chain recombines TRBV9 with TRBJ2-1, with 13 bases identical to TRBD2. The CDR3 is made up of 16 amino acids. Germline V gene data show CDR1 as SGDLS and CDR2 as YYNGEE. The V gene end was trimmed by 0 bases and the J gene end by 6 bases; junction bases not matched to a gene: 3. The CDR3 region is CASSVGGLAGSNEQFF. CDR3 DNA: TGTGCCAGCAGCGTAGGGGGACTAGCGGGGAGCAATGAGCAGTTCTTC.

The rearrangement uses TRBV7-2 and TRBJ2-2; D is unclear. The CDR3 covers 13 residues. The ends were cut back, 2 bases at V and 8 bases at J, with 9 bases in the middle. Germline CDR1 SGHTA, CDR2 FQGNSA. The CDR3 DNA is TGTGCCAGCAGCTTATGGGCTGAAGGGGAGCTGTTTTTT. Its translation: CASSLWAEGELFF.

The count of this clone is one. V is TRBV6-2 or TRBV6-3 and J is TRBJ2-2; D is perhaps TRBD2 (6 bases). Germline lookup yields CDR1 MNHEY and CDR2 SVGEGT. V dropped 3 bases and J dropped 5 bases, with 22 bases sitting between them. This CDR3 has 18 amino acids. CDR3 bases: TGTGCCAGCAGTTATATTCGGGTTAGCGGTCAGGAGACCGGGGAGCTGTTTTTT. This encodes CASSYIRVSGQETGELFF.

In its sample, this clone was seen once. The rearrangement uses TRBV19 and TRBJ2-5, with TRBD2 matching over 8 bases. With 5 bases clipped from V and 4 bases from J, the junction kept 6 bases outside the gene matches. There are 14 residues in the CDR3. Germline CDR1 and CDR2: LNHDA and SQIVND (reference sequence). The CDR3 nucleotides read TGTGCCAGTAGTCTCGGGACTAGTCCAGAGACCCAGTACTTC. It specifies CASSLGTSPETQYF.

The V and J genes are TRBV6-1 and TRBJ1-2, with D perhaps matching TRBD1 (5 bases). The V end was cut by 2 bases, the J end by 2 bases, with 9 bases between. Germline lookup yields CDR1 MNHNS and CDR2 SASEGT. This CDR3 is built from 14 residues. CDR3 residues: CASSESGGNYGYTF. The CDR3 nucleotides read TGTGCCAGCAGTGAAAGCGGGGGAAACTATGGCTACACCTTC.

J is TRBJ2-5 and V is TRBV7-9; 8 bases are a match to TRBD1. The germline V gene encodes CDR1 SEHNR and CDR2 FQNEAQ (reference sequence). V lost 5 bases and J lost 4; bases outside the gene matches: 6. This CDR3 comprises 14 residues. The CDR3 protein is CASSAPGGGETQYF. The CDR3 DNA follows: TGTGCCAGCAGCGCCCCAGGGGGCGGAGAGACCCAGTACTTC.

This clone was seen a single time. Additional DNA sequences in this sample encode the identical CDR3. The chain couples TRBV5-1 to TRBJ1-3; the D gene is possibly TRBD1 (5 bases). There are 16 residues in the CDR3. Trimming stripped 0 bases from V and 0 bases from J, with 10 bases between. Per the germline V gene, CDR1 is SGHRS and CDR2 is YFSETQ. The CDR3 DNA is TGCGCCAGCAGCTTGGGTCCGGGGGGCTCTGGAAACACCATATATTTT. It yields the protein CASSLGPGGSGNTIYF.